One and the same sample provided the 17 T cell receptor beta chains below, sequenced in a study of response to subunit inactivated influenza vaccine. A single record per CDR3 protein comes from TCRdb applying MiXCR to the RT-PCR reads. Of approximately 530,000 distinct CDR3 sequences listed, roughly 13% are singletons. The source was PBMCs from blood, collected roughly 47 days after vaccination. Source of these receptors: a man aged 45-65 years who received an inactivated influenza vaccine.

This clonotype was detected ten times or more. The chain joins TRBV12-3 or TRBV12-4 to TRBJ1-1; D might be TRBD1 (6 bases). The CDR3 is 14 amino acids. V was pared by 3 bases and J by 1 base, with 9 bases between. The DNA for the CDR3 is TGTGCCAGCAGTTTCGGACAGCCGAACACTGAAGCTTTCTTT. This gives the protein CASSFGQPNTEAFF.

This clonotype has at least ten counts. The CDR3 bases are TGCGCCAGCAGCGAACTAGCGGGGGCTAATGAGCAGTTCTTC. It specifies CASSELAGANEQFF. The V gene is TRBV5-1, the J gene TRBJ2-1; 11 positions match TRBD2. Germline CDR1 is SGHRS and CDR2 is YFSETQ. The CDR3 covers 14 residues. The V and J ends lost 4 bases and 7 bases, in that order; junction bases with no gene match: 4.

The table lists this clonotype with a few counts. V usage is TRBV30 and J usage is TRBJ1-1, with unresolved D. CDR3 length: 14 residues. The germline CDR1 and CDR2 sequences are GTSNPN and SVGIG (reference sequence). Trimming cost V 1 base and J 2 bases, with 11 bases left between them. CDR3 region: CAWSAGFLNTEAFF. The CDR3 region has the DNA TGTGCCTGGAGTGCTGGTTTTTTAAACACTGAAGCTTTCTTT.

The chain's CDR3 is CASRPSGLAGARYNEQFF. The DNA of the CDR3 is TGCGCCAGCAGGCCCTCTGGACTAGCGGGGGCCAGATACAATGAGCAGTTCTTC. The V and J genes are TRBV10-2 and TRBJ2-1, with TRBD2 identical over 13 bases. V was pared by 6 bases and J by 4 bases, with 12 bases of the junction left unmatched. CDR1 is WSHSY and CDR2 is SAAADI in the germline V gene. The CDR3 is made up of 18 amino acids.

This clonotype was counted a few times. This chain connects TRBV29-1 to TRBJ2-7, with 7 bases lining up with TRBD1. From germline, CDR1 is SQVTM and CDR2 ANQGSEA. V was clipped by 7 bases and J by 3 bases; unmatched bases: 3. The CDR3 contains 11 residues. CDR3 DNA sequence: TGCAGCGAAGGGGACAGCTACGAGCAGTACTTC. It translates to CSEGDSYEQYF.

This clonotype has a single count. This rearrangement joins TRBV20-1 to TRBJ2-6; D is uncertain. The CDR3 has 17 residues. V was shortened by 6 bases and J by 0 bases, with 18 bases between the two germline ends. CDR1 DFQATT and CDR2 SNEGSKA come from the germline V gene (reference sequence). This chain's CDR3 is CSAPTSPTGSGANVLTF. CDR3 DNA: TGCAGTGCCCCAACTTCCCCTACTGGCTCTGGGGCCAACGTCCTGACTTTC.

The chain combines TRBV10-3 with TRBJ2-7; possibly TRBD2 for D (5 bases). Germline CDR1 reads ENHRY; CDR2 reads SYGVKD. Trimming cost V 9 bases and J 2 bases, with 14 bases left between them. The CDR3 runs to 13 residues. The DNA for the CDR3 is TGTGCCATGGGGAGAGAGGGAACCTACGAGCAGTACTTC. Translating gives CAMGREGTYEQYF.

The chain has TRBV12-3 or TRBV12-4 and TRBJ2-2; perhaps TRBD2 as D (5 bases). This CDR3 has 16 amino acids. Trimming pared 5 bases from V and 5 bases from J, leaving 18 bases between. The CDR3, as DNA: TGTGCCAGCAGTCCGCGGGCCCCTAACCCGACCGGGGAGCTGTTTTTT. Translation: CASSPRAPNPTGELFF.

This clonotype appeared a few times. This chain links TRBV29-1 with TRBJ2-7, with TRBD2 identical over 10 bases. This CDR3 is built from 13 residues. The ends lost 6 bases at V and 0 bases at J; junction bases unmatched: 2. CDR1 SQVTM and CDR2 ANQGSEA come from the germline V gene. The CDR3 sequence is CSVWTSGSYEQYF. The DNA of the CDR3 is TGCAGCGTGTGGACTAGCGGCTCCTACGAGCAGTACTTC.

This clonotype was seen a handful of times. The rearrangement uses TRBV27 and TRBJ2-2, with 8 bases identical to TRBD1. The germline CDR1 and CDR2 sequences are MNHEY and SMNVEV (reference sequence). The CDR3 loop spans 16 amino acids. V was pared by 4 bases and J by 6 bases, with 10 bases of the junction left unmatched. This CDR3 reads CASSYPTGAVPGELFF. The CDR3 DNA follows: TGTGCCAGCAGTTACCCGACAGGGGCGGTTCCCGGGGAGCTGTTTTTT.

This clonotype was counted only a few times. The chain combines TRBV6-2 or TRBV6-3 with TRBJ2-3, with TRBD1 matching 9 bases. Germline CDR1 and CDR2: MNHEY and SVGEGT. The junction had 10 bases not matched to a gene; V was cut back by 3 bases and J by 0 bases. This CDR3 is built from 18 residues. Here the CDR3 reads CASSYPRTGVRSTDTQYF. DNA for the CDR3: TGTGCCAGCAGTTATCCAAGGACAGGGGTAAGAAGCACAGATACGCAGTATTTT.

This clonotype occurred a few times. The chain couples TRBV20-1 to TRBJ1-1; no definite D call. The length of the CDR3 is 13 residues. Germline CDR1 and CDR2: DFQATT and SNEGSKA (reference sequence). Trimming left V 1 base short and J 1 base short, with 7 bases between. The CDR3 DNA is TGCAGTGCTAGAGGGTACGGGAACACTGAAGCTTTCTTT. It codes for CSARGYGNTEAFF.

This clonotype appeared many times. The chain joins TRBV4-2 to TRBJ2-3; tentatively, D is TRBD1 or TRBD2 (6 bases each). The CDR3 covers 17 residues. The V end was cut by 4 bases, the J end by 0 bases, with 17 bases between. Looked up from germline, CDR1 is LGHNA and CDR2 is YNFKEQ. CDR3: CASSPDPPGASTDTQYF. CDR3 in DNA: TGTGCCAGCAGCCCTGACCCACCGGGGGCTAGCACAGATACGCAGTATTTT.

This clonotype was detected many times. V and J are TRBV9 and TRBJ2-7; D is ambiguous. Germline lookup yields CDR1 SGDLS and CDR2 YYNGEE. The ends were cut back, 3 bases at V and 6 bases at J, with 16 bases in the middle. The CDR3 spans 14 residues. CDR3 residues: CASSADLGLSEQYF. DNA for the CDR3: TGTGCCAGCAGCGCCGACCTGGGATTGAGCGAGCAGTACTTC.

At least ten counts were recorded for this clonotype. This chain uses TRBV15 with TRBJ1-2; maybe TRBD1 (5 bases). The CDR3 extends over 15 amino acids. CDR1 LNHNV and CDR2 YYDKDF come from the germline V gene (reference sequence). With 5 bases removed from V and 3 bases from J, the gap between germline ends came to 16 bases. CDR3 nucleotide sequence: TGTGCCACCAGCGCCCCTATAGAGGGGCACTATGGCTACACCTTC. This translates into CATSAPIEGHYGYTF. The variable domain in full, with the rest retrieved from reference TRBV15 and TRBJ1-2, is DAMVIQNPRYQVTQFGKPVTLSCSQTLNHNVMYWYQQKSSQAPKLLFHYYDKDFNNEADTPDNFQSRRPNTSFCFLDIRSPGLGDTAMYLCATSAPIEGHYGYTFGSGTRLTVV.

This chain joins TRBV7-2 and TRBJ1-6, with no clear D. The CDR3 totals 13 residues. V was cut by 5 bases and J by 7 bases, with 9 bases left in between. Germline-derived CDR1 and CDR2 are SGHTA and FQGNSA. The CDR3 bases are TGTGCCAGCAGCCCGACACAGAATTCACCCCTCCACTTT. Protein: CASSPTQNSPLHF.

The sample holds many counts of this clonotype. V gene TRBV6-2 or TRBV6-3 combines with J gene TRBJ2-2; 7 positions agree with TRBD1. The CDR3 has 14 residues. The germline V gene has CDR1 MNHEY and CDR2 SVGEGT. Losses at the gene ends were 5 bases for V and 4 bases for J; bases not matched to a gene: 4. The CDR3 DNA reads TGTGCCAGCAGTCGACAGGGAATCACCGGGGAGCTGTTTTTT. Amino acids: CASSRQGITGELFF.